This passage covers 3 T cell receptor beta chains from one sample sequenced in a study of shared clonotypes between healthy human individuals. Sequencing used immunoSEQ multiplex PCR; TCRdb keeps in-frame clones, though not all of them. The sample includes 150,000 to 200,000 clones, roughly 93% of them seen just once. The sample was naive CD4+ T cells sorted from blood. Subset meaning: CD45RA+ positively selected. These receptors came from a woman aged 25 to 45 in good health.

The CDR3 region is CASSPWRGAHEQYF. CDR3 sequence (DNA): TGTGCCAGCAGTCCCTGGAGGGGAGCCCACGAGCAGTACTTC. This rearrangement joins TRBV6-5 to TRBJ2-7; D perhaps matches TRBD2 (6 bases). The length of the CDR3 is 14 residues. CDR1 is MNHEY, CDR2 SVGAGI, per germline. V lost 5 bases, J lost 5 bases, and 16 bases lay in between.

V and J are TRBV28 and TRBJ2-5, with D perhaps TRBD1 (6 bases). The tail of the sequence fits TRBJ2-7 better, so the J call may be wrong. Germline CDR1 is MDHEN and CDR2 is SYDVKM. CDR3 size: 14 residues. The CDR3 DNA is TGTGCCAGCAGTCAAGGTCAGGGGTGGTACGAGCAGTACTTC. Its protein product is CASSQGQGWYEQYF.

The genes are TRBV4-1 and TRBJ1-1, with D possibly being TRBD1 (6 bases). Germline loops: CDR1 MGHRA, CDR2 YSYEKL. This CDR3 is 16 amino acids long. V was clipped by 3 bases and J by 0 bases, with 14 bases between them. CDR3 region: CASSQVGRGMNTEAFF. The CDR3 DNA follows: TGCGCCAGCAGCCAGGTGGGCAGGGGAATGAACACTGAAGCTTTCTTT.